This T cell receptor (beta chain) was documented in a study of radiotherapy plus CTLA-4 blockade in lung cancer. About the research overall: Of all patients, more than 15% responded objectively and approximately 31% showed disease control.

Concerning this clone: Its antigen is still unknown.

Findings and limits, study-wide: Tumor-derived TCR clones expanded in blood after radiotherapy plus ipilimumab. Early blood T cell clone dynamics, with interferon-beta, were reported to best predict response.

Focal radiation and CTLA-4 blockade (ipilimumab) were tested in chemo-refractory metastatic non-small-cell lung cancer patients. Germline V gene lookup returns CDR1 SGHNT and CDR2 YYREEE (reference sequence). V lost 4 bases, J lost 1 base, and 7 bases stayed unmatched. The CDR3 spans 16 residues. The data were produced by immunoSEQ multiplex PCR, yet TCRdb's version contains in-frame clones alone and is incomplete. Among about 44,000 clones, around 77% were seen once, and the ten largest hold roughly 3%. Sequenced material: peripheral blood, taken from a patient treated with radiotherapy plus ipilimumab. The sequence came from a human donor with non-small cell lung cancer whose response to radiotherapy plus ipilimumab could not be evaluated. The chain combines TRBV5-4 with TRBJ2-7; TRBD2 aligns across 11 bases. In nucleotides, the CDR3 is TGTGCCAGCAGCACTCCTAGCGGGGGGACATCCTACGAGCAGTACTTC. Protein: CASSTPSGGTSYEQYF.